These 10 T cell receptor beta chains share one sample of origin, sequenced in a study of blood T cells in healthy people across ages. For the second PCR, which ran for about 7 to 11 cycles, a sample-barcoded 5' primer and a J-beta primer mix were used. One entry per CDR3 protein, called by TCRdb with MiXCR from the 5' RACE reads. In the table there are a few hundred thousand distinct CDR3 sequences, more than 45% of which are singletons. What was sequenced was blood. Receptors were obtained from a man aged 55 to 70 in good health.

The rearrangement joins TRBV20-1 to TRBJ1-4; D unclear. CDR1 and CDR2 (germline): DFQATT, SNEGSKA (reference sequence). The CDR3 contains 13 residues. Between the trimmed V and J ends, which lost 1 base and 5 bases, there was a span of 8 bases. CDR3 protein: CSARGSYNEKLFF. CDR3 bases: TGCAGTGCTAGAGGGTCCTACAATGAAAAACTGTTTTTT.

This chain joins TRBV28 and TRBJ1-2; tentative D call: TRBD1 (5 bases). Trimming cost V 3 bases and J 3 bases, with 14 bases left between them. This CDR3 has 15 residues. Germline V gene lookup returns CDR1 MDHEN and CDR2 SYDVKM. This chain's CDR3 is CASSLVGAGDYGYTF. The CDR3 nucleotides read TGTGCCAGCAGTTTGGTAGGGGCCGGTGACTATGGCTACACCTTC.

This chain connects TRBV20-1 to TRBJ2-7, with D possibly matching TRBD2 (5 bases). CDR3 length: 15 residues. V was clipped by 3 bases and J by 0 bases, with 15 bases between them. From germline, CDR1 is DFQATT and CDR2 SNEGSKA (reference sequence). DNA of the CDR3: TGCAGTGCTAGTGATCCAGCGGTGAGCTCCTACGAGCAGTACTTC. It specifies CSASDPAVSSYEQYF.

V and J are TRBV6-6 and TRBJ2-7, with D unresolved. V was cut by 7 bases and J by 3 bases, with 16 bases left in between. Germline values: CDR1 MNHNY, CDR2 SVGAGI (reference sequence). The CDR3 is 14 amino acids. CDR3 nucleotides: TGTGCCAGCACTAACGAGAACAGCCGCTACGAGCAGTACTTC. Translated: CASTNENSRYEQYF.

This clonotype was observed a few times. The junction does not match germline at one end; this may be a read error. The chain carries TRBV5-1 and TRBJ2-1; perhaps TRBD2 as D (5 bases). The germline V gene has CDR1 SGHRS and CDR2 YFSETQ. The CDR3 has 15 residues. CDR3 sequence reads: CASSLGEGPYNEQFF. The CDR3 nucleotides are TGCGCCAGCAGTTTGGGTGAGGGCCCTTACAATGAGCAGTTCTTC.

This clonotype was counted between two and nine times. The gene calls are TRBV3-1 and TRBJ1-2, with a weak D call TRBD1 (5 bases). CDR3 size: 13 residues. Trimming left V 1 base short and J 3 bases short, with 6 bases between. Germline assignment: CDR1 LGHDT and CDR2 YNNKEL (reference sequence). CDR3 DNA sequence: TGTGCCAGCAGCCAAGGGGACCACTATGGCTACACCTTC. Translation: CASSQGDHYGYTF.

To note about this clonotype: This is likely a read error, given that the CDR3 carries no conserved phenylalanine or tryptophan at its end. The gene calls are TRBV5-1 and TRBJ1-2; a possible D gene is TRBD1 (5 bases). The CDR3 is 15 amino acids. Trimming stripped 0 bases from V and 4 bases from J, with 13 bases between. CDR1 and CDR2 from the germline V gene are SGHRS and YFSETQ. CDR3 in amino acids: CASSLDGALIYGYTL. DNA for the CDR3: TGCGCCAGCAGCTTGGATGGGGCGCTTATCTATGGCTACACCTTA.

The rearrangement joins TRBV6-5 to TRBJ2-4, with D perhaps matching TRBD1 (6 bases). The J call is uncertain, as TRBJ2-7 better fits the DNA end. Germline V gene lookup returns CDR1 MNHEY and CDR2 SVGAGI. The CDR3 totals 15 residues. The CDR3 bases are TGTGCCAGCAGTTACTCGGCCAGGGGATTTTACGAGCAGTACTTC. Protein: CASSYSARGFYEQYF.

The chain combines TRBV5-1 with TRBJ2-5; D not resolved. Germline lookup yields CDR1 SGHRS and CDR2 YFSETQ. The V end was cut by 4 bases, the J end by 3 bases, with 10 bases between. The CDR3 is 13 residues long. CDR3 sequence reads: CASSVRRKETQYF. The CDR3 DNA reads TGCGCCAGCAGCGTGAGAAGGAAAGAGACCCAGTACTTC.

This chain connects TRBV24-1 to TRBJ2-3; a weak D match, TRBD1 (7 bases). V was pared by 3 bases and J by 8 bases, with 20 bases between. Per the germline V gene, CDR1 is KGHDR and CDR2 is SFDVKD. The CDR3 has 16 amino acids. The DNA of the CDR3 is TGTGCCACCAGTGATAGGGACAGACGGAGGGCAGGTACGCAGTATTTT. Protein sequence: CATSDRDRRRAGTQYF.